The 6 T cell receptor beta chains presented below share a single source sample, sequenced in a study of blood T cell repertoires in COVID-19. The assay was immunoSEQ multiplex PCR, and TCRdb's table has in-frame clones only and misses some. The data show about 350,000 clones, roughly 89% seen once. The sample was peripheral blood. These TCRs come from a woman under 30 who had recovered from COVID-19.

The gene calls are TRBV30 and TRBJ1-1, with D uncertain. Germline CDR1 reads GTSNPN; CDR2 reads SVGIG (reference sequence). The CDR3 totals 16 residues. The ends were cut back, 0 bases at V and 4 bases at J, with 18 bases in the middle. CDR3 amino acids: CAWSVTPPEGATEAFF. The CDR3 coding sequence is TGTGCCTGGAGTGTAACTCCTCCGGAGGGAGCCACTGAAGCTTTCTTT.

V usage is TRBV7-2 and J usage is TRBJ1-2, with 10 bases matching TRBD1. The V gene end was trimmed by 8 bases and the J gene end by 4 bases; junction bases not matched to a gene: 1. This CDR3 region has 12 residues. The V gene's germline CDR1 is SGHTA and CDR2 FQGNSA. CDR3 sequence: CASDRGLYGYTF. The CDR3 nucleotides are TGTGCCAGCGACAGGGGGCTCTATGGCTACACCTTC. The full variable domain, in which reference TRBV7-2 and TRBJ1-2 provide the parts outside the CDR3, is GAGVSQSPSNKVTEKGKDVELRCDPISGHTALYWYRQSLGQGLEFLIYFQGNSAPDKSGLPSDRFSAERTGGSVSTLTIQRTQQEDSAVYLCASDRGLYGYTFGSGTRLTVV.

The chain joins TRBV25-1 to TRBJ1-2; no clear D. The germline CDR1 and CDR2 sequences are MGHDK and SYGVNS. The CDR3 runs 11 residues. V was shortened by 6 bases and J by 12 bases, with 14 bases between the two germline ends. The CDR3, as DNA: TGTGCCAGCAGCTCGGGATGGTGGCACACCTTC. Translation gives CASSSGWWHTF.

This rearrangement joins TRBV6-2 or TRBV6-3 to TRBJ2-2; 12 bases align to TRBD2. The CDR3 is made up of 14 amino acids. The V gene's germline CDR1 is MNHEY and CDR2 SVGEGT. With 5 bases clipped from V and 5 bases from J, the junction kept 0 bases outside the gene matches. The CDR3 is CASSTSGRTGELFF. For the CDR3, the DNA is TGTGCCAGCAGTACTAGCGGGAGGACCGGGGAGCTGTTTTTT.

V and J are TRBV24-1 and TRBJ1-2, with TRBD1 matching 9 bases. Germline V gene lookup returns CDR1 KGHDR and CDR2 SFDVKD. The CDR3 has 16 residues. Trimming cost V 3 bases and J 5 bases; bases outside gene matches: 9. As DNA, the CDR3 is TGTGCCACCAGTGATACCGGGACAGGGCAGACTTATGGCTACACCTTC. Amino acids: CATSDTGTGQTYGYTF.

CDR3 coding DNA: TGCGCCAGCACCGACACTAGAGGGCGGTCGGGAGAGACCCAGTACTTC. It codes for CASTDTRGRSGETQYF. The J gene is TRBJ2-5, the V gene TRBV5-1, with D perhaps TRBD2 (5 bases). V was shortened by 6 bases and J by 4 bases, with 22 bases between the two germline ends. The V gene's germline CDR1 is SGHRS and CDR2 YFSETQ. This CDR3 contains 16 residues.